The 18 T cell receptor beta chains in this list originate from one sample, sequenced in a study of OX40 agonist ivuxolimab in advanced cancers. Profiled with immunoSEQ multiplex PCR; TCRdb holds only in-frame clones, not every one. The sample lists around 140,000 clones; over 75% were seen once. The sample was CD4+ or CD8+ T cells sorted from blood, taken in a trial of the OX40 agonist ivuxolimab. The receptor source for this set is an adult with an advanced solid tumor such as melanoma, head and neck, liver or kidney cancer.

The chain couples TRBV11-2 to TRBJ1-1; possible D gene TRBD1, 5 bases. The CDR3 contains 13 residues. V lost 2 bases and J 5 bases, leaving 9 bases between the germline ends. Germline CDR1 is SGHAT and CDR2 is FQNNGV. As DNA, the CDR3 is TGTGCCAGCAGCTTAACGGGGCAAACTGAAGCTTTCTTT. This translates into CASSLTGQTEAFF.

This clone is a singleton in its sample. The chain recombines TRBV29-1 with TRBJ2-1; D call uncertain. Germline loops: CDR1 SQVTM, CDR2 ANQGSEA. Between the trimmed V and J ends, which lost 8 bases and 12 bases, there was a span of 17 bases. The CDR3 runs to 11 residues. This chain's CDR3 is CSLTAPTGQFF. CDR3 nucleotide sequence: TGCAGCCTCACTGCCCCCACCGGGCAGTTCTTC.

The chain has TRBV28 and TRBJ2-3; TRBD2 agrees at 14 bases. The CDR3 contains 17 residues. V lost 6 bases to trimming and J lost 3 bases; unmatched junction nucleotides: 8. CDR1 and CDR2 (germline): MDHEN, SYDVKM. CDR3 nucleotide sequence: TGTGCCAGCAGCCCAGTGACTAGCGGGAGGGATACAGATACGCAGTATTTT. Translation gives CASSPVTSGRDTDTQYF.

This sequence joins TRBV19 and TRBJ2-3; TRBD2 matches at 8 bases. V lost 3 bases and J lost 4; bases outside the gene matches: 6. CDR1 and CDR2 (germline): LNHDA, SQIVND (reference sequence). CDR3 size: 15 residues. The CDR3 spells CASSIRREVADTQYF. The CDR3 nucleotides read TGTGCCAGTAGTATCCGGCGGGAGGTGGCAGATACGCAGTATTTT.

The chain joins TRBV19 to TRBJ1-5; D remains unclear. The germline CDR1 and CDR2 sequences are LNHDA and SQIVND (reference sequence). This CDR3 has 15 residues. V lost 4 bases to trimming and J lost 0 bases, with 10 bases between them. The CDR3 DNA reads TGTGCCAGTAGTACACTTTTCTATAGCAATCAGCCCCAGCATTTT. It is translated as CASSTLFYSNQPQHF.

This chain links TRBV28 with TRBJ2-1, with TRBD2 matching over 10 bases. Trimming cost V 2 bases and J 7 bases; bases outside gene matches: 5. The CDR3 has 15 amino acids. Looked up from germline, CDR1 is MDHEN and CDR2 is SYDVKM. CDR3 in DNA: TGTGCCAGCAGTTTAGCGGCTAGCGGGGGTAATGAGCAGTTCTTC. Its translation: CASSLAASGGNEQFF.

The V call is TRBV4-2, the J call TRBJ2-3, with 8 bases matching TRBD2. Germline-derived CDR1 and CDR2 are LGHNA and YNFKEQ. J gave up 4 bases and V 0 bases, and 15 bases lay outside the gene matches. This CDR3 has 19 residues. The CDR3 DNA sequence: TGTGCCAGCAGCCAAGATGGGTTTTCGGGTAGCGGGATCCCAGATACGCAGTATTTT. It specifies CASSQDGFSGSGIPDTQYF.

The chain links TRBV19 to TRBJ1-2; D is undetermined. V lost 3 bases, J lost 7 bases, and 9 bases lay in between. The CDR3 consists of 12 residues. The germline CDR1 and CDR2 sequences are LNHDA and SQIVND (reference sequence). CDR3 amino acids: CASSIPVRGYTF. DNA of the CDR3: TGTGCCAGTAGTATCCCTGTCCGTGGCTACACCTTC.

This rearrangement joins TRBV18 to TRBJ1-2; D unresolved. Per the germline V gene, CDR1 is KGHSH and CDR2 is LQKENI. This CDR3 has 13 amino acids. Trimming removed 5 bases from V and 7 bases from J, with 14 bases in between. The CDR3 coding sequence is TGTGCCAGCTCATCCGGGCCCGATCCTGGCTACACCTTC. This codes for CASSSGPDPGYTF. Together with reference TRBV18 and TRBJ1-2, the CDR3 gives the full variable domain: NAGVMQNPRHLVRRRGQEARLRCSPMKGHSHVYWYRQLPEEGLKFMVYLQKENIIDESGMPKERFSAEFPKEGPSILRIQQVVRGDSAAYFCASSSGPDPGYTFGSGTRLTVV.

The chain joins TRBV7-3 to TRBJ2-1; tentatively, D is TRBD1 (6 bases). V gave up 5 bases and J gave up 4 bases, with 18 bases separating them. Germline CDR1 is SGHTA and CDR2 is FQGTGA. CDR3 size: 16 residues. The CDR3 bases are TGTGCCAGCAGCCCGCAGGGGACCCCAACGTACAATGAGCAGTTCTTC. Translation: CASSPQGTPTYNEQFF.

The rearrangement uses TRBV19 and TRBJ2-2, with D hard to call. Deletions cut 3 bases from V and 2 bases from J, with 7 bases between. The germline V gene has CDR1 LNHDA and CDR2 SQIVND (reference sequence). CDR3 size: 14 residues. CDR3 nucleotides: TGTGCCAGTAGTATCGGAAAAAACACCGGGGAGCTGTTTTTT. It codes for CASSIGKNTGELFF.

The chain links TRBV6-1 to TRBJ1-4; D remains unclear. Per germline, CDR1 MNHNS and CDR2 SASEGT. The V and J ends lost 6 bases and 0 bases respectively, with 11 bases between them. The CDR3 has 15 amino acids. Here the CDR3 DNA reads TGTGCCAGCAGCCCACCCGCGACAACTAATGAAAAACTGTTTTTT. This sequence encodes CASSPPATTNEKLFF.

The chain joins TRBV4-2 to TRBJ1-3; D uncertain. The germline V gene encodes CDR1 LGHNA and CDR2 YNFKEQ. Trimming shortened V by 0 bases and J by 0 bases, and 12 bases separated the two germline ends. CDR3 length: 17 amino acids. The CDR3 loop is CASSQDLTGPSGNTIYF. The CDR3 DNA sequence: TGTGCCAGCAGCCAAGATTTAACTGGGCCCTCTGGAAACACCATATATTTT.

The chain couples TRBV5-1 to TRBJ2-7, with a weak D call TRBD2 (6 bases). Trimming took off 0 bases at V and 2 bases at J, with 9 bases between the two ends. This CDR3 contains 14 residues. Germline V gene lookup returns CDR1 SGHRS and CDR2 YFSETQ. The CDR3 sequence: CASSLAPSAYEQYF. DNA of the CDR3: TGCGCCAGCAGCTTGGCCCCTAGCGCCTACGAGCAGTACTTC.

The chain carries TRBV30 and TRBJ1-2; TRBD1 is a possible D gene (5 bases). Trimming removed 4 bases at V and 2 bases at J, with 11 bases between. The CDR3 covers 13 residues. Germline CDR1 GTSNPN, CDR2 SVGIG (reference sequence). CDR3: CAWNPDSNYGYTF. The CDR3 coding sequence is TGTGCCTGGAACCCAGACAGCAACTATGGCTACACCTTC.

This chain joins TRBV2 and TRBJ1-5, with 9 nucleotides matching TRBD1. The CDR3 extends over 15 amino acids. CDR1 is SNHLY and CDR2 is FYNNEI in the germline V gene. After removal of 6 bases from V and 7 bases from J, the junction contained 10 bases not matched to a gene. The CDR3 nucleotides are TGTGCCAGCAGCGGTGACAGGGGGGTTGGACAGCCCCAGCATTTT. As protein: CASSGDRGVGQPQHF.

This chain connects TRBV6-1 to TRBJ1-1; D call uncertain. CDR1 and CDR2 (germline): MNHNS, SASEGT. V was trimmed by 5 bases and J by 0 bases, leaving 13 bases between them. CDR3 length: 15 amino acids. DNA for the CDR3: TGTGCCAGCAGTATAGGTATCAGCCTGAACACTGAAGCTTTCTTT. Protein sequence: CASSIGISLNTEAFF.

V gene TRBV2 combines with J gene TRBJ1-1, with unresolved D. Germline V gives CDR1 SNHLY, CDR2 FYNNEI. This CDR3 comprises 14 residues. V lost 6 bases and J lost 0, with 11 bases in between. CDR3 sequence: CASRMTPLNTEAFF. CDR3 nucleotides: TGTGCCAGCAGAATGACACCGTTGAACACTGAAGCTTTCTTT.